This entry describes one TCR beta chain. Data came from immunoSEQ multiplex PCR; TCRdb stores just in-frame clones and leaves some out. The sample holds 190,000 or so clones, around nine tenths seen once. This entry is derived from a study of blood T cell repertoires in COVID-19. The V gene lost 1 base and the J gene lost 4 bases, with 15 bases spanning the gap. Germline CDR1 is SGHTA and CDR2 is FQGTGA. The CDR3 spans 16 residues. The sequenced material came from peripheral blood. The source of this sequence is a woman younger than 30 who had recovered from COVID-19. V usage is TRBV7-3 and J usage is TRBJ2-3, with D tentatively TRBD2 (5 bases). The CDR3 region has the DNA TGTGCCAGCAGCTTAATGGCAGGTGGAGGTTCAGATACGCAGTATTTT. It specifies CASSLMAGGGSDTQYF.